Shown below are 26 T cell receptor beta chains from a single sample sequenced in a study of CD8+CD57+ T cells in acquired aplastic anemia (dated by TCRdb to the late 2010s). Sequencer: Illumina HiSeq 2000. TCR beta VDJ combination and CDR3 sequence profiling used genomic DNA as the template. TCRdb reran the public reads through fastp at Q25 and MiXCR, keeping productive beta chains. Identical CDR3 protein sequences are pooled into one entry, listed with their most common genes and DNA. For this sample the table gives about 180,000 distinct CDR3 sequences, of which around 50% were detected only once. Approximately 12% of the sample is taken by the ten largest. Expansion of CD8+CD57+ cells had been shown by flow cytometry in the patients chosen for sequencing. Sequenced: sorted CD4+, CD8+, or CD8+CD57+ T cells (not recorded which) from PBMCs. These TCRs come from a human donor with aplastic anemia.

Many counts were recorded for this clonotype. J is TRBJ2-3 and V is TRBV20-1; maybe TRBD1 (6 bases). This CDR3 region has 14 residues. The germline V gene has CDR1 DFQATT and CDR2 SNEGSKA (reference sequence). Trimming cost V 6 bases and J 2 bases, with 15 bases left between them. In DNA form, the CDR3 reads TGCAGTGCCAACCGTCAGGGGACCACAGATACGCAGTATTTT. Its protein is CSANRQGTTDTQYF.

The V and J genes are TRBV15 and TRBJ2-1; 10 bases map to TRBD2. The CDR3 length is 17 residues. Germline V lookup: CDR1 LNHNV, CDR2 YYDKDF (reference sequence). The V gene end was trimmed by 1 base and the J gene end by 6 bases; junction bases not matched to a gene: 9. This CDR3 reads CATSRVPGLAAANEQFF. The CDR3 coding sequence is TGTGCCACCAGCAGAGTACCCGGACTAGCGGCCGCCAATGAGCAGTTCTTC. Full variable domain (remainder filled in from reference TRBV15 and TRBJ2-1): DAMVIQNPRYQVTQFGKPVTLSCSQTLNHNVMYWYQQKSSQAPKLLFHYYDKDFNNEADTPDNFQSRRPNTSFCFLDIRSPGLGDTAMYLCATSRVPGLAAANEQFFGPGTRLTVL.

The chain is built from TRBV29-1 and TRBJ2-5; the D gene is possibly TRBD2 (6 bases). The CDR3 extends over 12 amino acids. The ends were cut back, 8 bases at V and 5 bases at J, with 15 bases in the middle. The V gene's germline CDR1 is SQVTM and CDR2 ANQGSEA. The DNA for the CDR3 is TGCAGCCAAGCTGGGGGGTGGGAGACCCAGTACTTC. Translated: CSQAGGWETQYF.

About this clonotype: At one of its ends the junction is not consistent with the germline gene, which may arise from a read error. CDR3 DNA: TGTGCCGGCAGTGAACGGGGGAACACTGAAGCTTTCTTT. This codes for CAGSERGNTEAFF. The J gene is TRBJ1-1, the V gene TRBV6-1; no clear D. CDR3 length: 13 amino acids. Germline V gene lookup returns CDR1 MNHNS and CDR2 SASEGT.

Points on this clonotype: A much larger clone lies a single base off, so this may be a read error. The chain links TRBV20-1 to TRBJ2-1, with D possibly being TRBD1 or TRBD2 (6 bases each). CDR3 length equals 13 residues. Germline CDR1 DFQATT, CDR2 SNEGSKA (reference sequence). CDR3 coding DNA: TGCGGTGCTGTCGCGGGGACAAGAAATGAGCAGTTCTTC. Its protein product is CGAVAGTRNEQFF.

This clonotype was counted between two and nine times. The genes are TRBV7-9 and TRBJ2-1; D is unclear. V dropped 5 bases and J dropped 5 bases, with 7 bases sitting between them. There are 12 residues in the CDR3. Germline CDR1 and CDR2: SEHNR and FQNEAQ (reference sequence). CDR3 nucleotide sequence: TGTGCCAGCAGCGCGAAGGACAATGAGCAGTTCTTC. Its protein product is CASSAKDNEQFF.

This sequence joins TRBV20-1 and TRBJ2-7; 9 nucleotides line up with TRBD1. CDR3 length: 14 residues. Germline trimming cut 1 base from V and 2 bases from J; bases unmatched to any gene: 3. CDR1 and CDR2 (germline): DFQATT, SNEGSKA (reference sequence). As DNA, the CDR3 is TGCAGTGCTAGAGGGGGACAGGGTACCTACGAGCAGTACTTC. The encoded protein is CSARGGQGTYEQYF.

This clonotype was observed a handful of times. At one end, the junction sequence differs from germline, possibly due to a read error. This CDR3 reads CASSFGGEETQYF. The CDR3 DNA follows: TGTGCCAGCAGCTTTGGGGGCGAAGAGACCCAGTACTTC. This chain joins TRBV5-3 and TRBJ2-5; weak D call: TRBD1 (6 bases). TRBV5-3 falls under the ORF class, with uncertain function. The CDR3 spans 13 residues.

The rearrangement uses TRBV10-3 and TRBJ2-2; 10 positions match TRBD1. The CDR3 loop spans 17 amino acids. V trimming: 5 bases; J trimming: 6 bases; junction bases outside the gene matches: 12. Germline V lookup: CDR1 ENHRY, CDR2 SYGVKD. Here the CDR3 reads CAISSVPGTGASGELFF. The CDR3 region has the DNA TGTGCCATCAGTTCCGTACCCGGGACAGGGGCCTCCGGGGAGCTGTTTTTT.

The rearrangement joins TRBV19 to TRBJ1-2, with D possibly being TRBD1 (5 bases). With 3 bases removed from V and 8 bases from J, the gap between germline ends came to 13 bases. The CDR3 length is 13 residues. The germline V gene has CDR1 LNHDA and CDR2 SQIVND (reference sequence). CDR3 sequence (DNA): TGTGCCAGTAGTATGGACACATTAGGGGGCTACACCTTC. Translating it yields CASSMDTLGGYTF.

The chain is built from TRBV2 and TRBJ2-7, with 13 positions matching TRBD2. The CDR3 is 14 residues long. V lost 5 bases, J lost 7 bases, and 5 bases stayed unmatched. Germline CDR1 SNHLY, CDR2 FYNNEI. The CDR3 DNA reads as TGTGCCAGCAGTTGGACTAGCGGGAGAGGTGAGCAGTACTTC. It translates to CASSWTSGRGEQYF.

In this sample, this clonotype turned up many times. The chain carries TRBV5-4 and TRBJ2-7; 7 bases match TRBD2. This CDR3 is built from 20 residues. V shed 1 base and J 2 bases; nucleotides not matched to a gene: 21. CDR1 is SGHNT, CDR2 YYREEE, per germline (reference sequence). For the CDR3, the DNA is TGTGCCAGCAGCTTGCCTCTTAGTAAGGGCCGCGGGGGAGGAACCTACGAGCAGTACTTC. This gives the protein CASSLPLSKGRGGGTYEQYF.

Worth noting for this clonotype: Germline and junction disagree at one end, which may indicate a read error. The CDR3 region is CATSDGGGAGELFF. CDR3 coding DNA: TGTGCCACCAGTGACGGGGGAGGCGCCGGGGAGCTGTTTTTT. The chain couples TRBV10-3 to TRBJ2-2; D may be TRBD2 (6 bases). Germline-derived CDR1 and CDR2 are ENHRY and SYGVKD. This CDR3 has 14 amino acids.

This chain links TRBV19 with TRBJ2-7, with D possibly matching TRBD2 (6 bases). The CDR3 is made up of 12 amino acids. The V gene lost 6 bases and the J gene lost 5 bases, with 11 bases spanning the gap. Germline V gives CDR1 LNHDA, CDR2 SQIVND (reference sequence). The CDR3 sequence: CASSRRGDEQYF. The CDR3 DNA reads as TGTGCCAGTAGCCGGAGGGGAGACGAGCAGTACTTC.

This clonotype was picked up many times. The chain combines TRBV10-1 with TRBJ2-3; D is perhaps TRBD1 (5 bases). V was shortened by 4 bases and J by 4 bases, with 30 bases between the two germline ends. Germline V gene lookup returns CDR1 WNHNN and CDR2 SYGVQD (reference sequence). The CDR3 runs 20 residues. Here the CDR3 reads CASSVLNRTLCGIHSDTQYF. The CDR3 nucleotides read TGCGCCAGCAGTGTATTAAACCGGACACTTTGCGGAATACACTCAGATACGCAGTATTTT.

The V gene is TRBV15, the J gene TRBJ1-2; D possibly corresponds to TRBD1 (5 bases). Trimming removed 1 base from V and 7 bases from J, with 19 bases in between. The CDR3 length is 16 residues. Germline-derived CDR1 and CDR2 are LNHNV and YYDKDF (reference sequence). The CDR3 bases are TGTGCCACCAGCAGAGCGCTCGGGGGGGTAGGTGGTGGCTACACCTTC. Amino acid sequence: CATSRALGGVGGGYTF.

V gene TRBV6-1 combines with J gene TRBJ2-7, with D possibly matching TRBD1 (6 bases). The germline V gene has CDR1 MNHNS and CDR2 SASEGT. The CDR3 has 13 residues. Trimming removed 6 bases from V and 3 bases from J, with 12 bases in between. The CDR3 spells CASRATGFYEQYF. CDR3 coding DNA: TGTGCCAGCAGGGCGACAGGTTTCTACGAGCAGTACTTC.

This clonotype has a count of ten or more. The chain uses TRBV20-1 and TRBJ1-1; tentatively, D is TRBD1 (5 bases). CDR1 and CDR2 (germline): DFQATT, SNEGSKA (reference sequence). The CDR3 runs to 16 residues. Between the trimmed V and J ends, which lost 2 bases and 2 bases, there was a span of 18 bases. CDR3 sequence reads: CSARLSHGTQNTEAFF. The CDR3 nucleotides read TGCAGTGCTAGACTCTCCCACGGGACCCAAAACACTGAAGCTTTCTTT.

This chain links TRBV9 with TRBJ1-6; D is ambiguous. The CDR3 is 14 residues long. With 2 bases removed from V and 7 bases from J, the gap between germline ends came to 10 bases. CDR1 is SGDLS and CDR2 is YYNGEE in the germline V gene. The CDR3 DNA sequence: TGTGCCAGCAGCGTTGAGGGCCAGAATTCACCCCTCCACTTT. Translated, it gives CASSVEGQNSPLHF.

The gene calls are TRBV5-1 and TRBJ1-1, with a possible D match to TRBD1 (5 bases). The CDR3 runs 12 residues. Trimming stripped 1 base from V and 6 bases from J, with 7 bases between. Germline CDR1 and CDR2: SGHRS and YFSETQ. CDR3 DNA sequence: TGCGCCAGCAGCTTGTCGGGGGCTGAAGCTTTCTTT. Translating it yields CASSLSGAEAFF. Full variable domain (outside the CDR3, taken from reference TRBV5-1 and TRBJ1-1): KAGVTQTPRYLIKTRGQQVTLSCSPISGHRSVSWYQQTPGQGLQFLFEYFSETQRNKGNFPGRFSGRQFSNSRSEMNVSTLELGDSALYLCASSLSGAEAFFGQGTRLTVV.

The chain employs TRBV19 and TRBJ2-7; D perhaps matches TRBD2 (7 bases). Trimming removed 3 bases from V and 7 bases from J, with 19 bases in between. The CDR3 loop spans 15 amino acids. The germline CDR1 and CDR2 sequences are LNHDA and SQIVND (reference sequence). CDR3 DNA sequence: TGTGCCAGTAGTATGGGCGGCGGGGGCCCTCGGGAGCAGTACTTC. Encoded protein: CASSMGGGGPREQYF.

This chain uses TRBV20-1 with TRBJ2-1; 8 bases match TRBD2. With 4 bases clipped from V and 4 bases from J, the junction kept 15 bases outside the gene matches. From germline, CDR1 is DFQATT and CDR2 SNEGSKA (reference sequence). The CDR3 sequence is 17 residues long. Here the CDR3 DNA reads TGCAGTGCTACGGGACTAGTGGGCCTCTACTCGTACAATGAGCAGTTCTTC. Its translation: CSATGLVGLYSYNEQFF.

The chain joins TRBV20-1 to TRBJ1-2, with 8 bases fitting TRBD1. The germline CDR1 and CDR2 sequences are DFQATT and SNEGSKA (reference sequence). V lost 0 bases, J lost 5 bases, and 5 bases stayed unmatched. The CDR3 is 14 amino acids. The CDR3 region is CSARERDRTYGYTF. In DNA, the CDR3 is TGCAGTGCTAGAGAAAGGGACAGGACTTATGGCTACACCTTC.

This clonotype was counted only a few times. The chain combines TRBV10-3 with TRBJ2-7; D might be TRBD2 (5 bases). CDR1 and CDR2 from the germline V gene are ENHRY and SYGVKD. The CDR3 contains 16 residues. V was pared by 0 bases and J by 1 base, with 13 bases between. Written as DNA, the CDR3 is TGTGCCATCAGTGAGTCCAGCGGCGGTGCATCCTACGAGCAGTACTTC. Translated: CAISESSGGASYEQYF.

V usage is TRBV29-1 and J usage is TRBJ2-2; 8 bases agree with TRBD1. The CDR3 contains 12 residues. V trimming: 7 bases; J trimming: 8 bases; junction bases outside the gene matches: 6. CDR1 and CDR2 from the germline V gene are SQVTM and ANQGSEA. The CDR3 reads CSGGQGSGELFF. The CDR3 DNA is TGCAGCGGCGGACAGGGATCTGGGGAGCTGTTTTTT.

J is TRBJ2-5 and V is TRBV2, with 13 bases identical to TRBD2. The V gene end was trimmed by 6 bases and the J gene end by 4 bases; junction bases not matched to a gene: 11. Germline loops: CDR1 SNHLY, CDR2 FYNNEI. The CDR3 is made up of 17 amino acids. This CDR3 reads CASSDFRLAGGSETQYF. The DNA for the CDR3 is TGTGCCAGCAGCGACTTCCGACTAGCGGGGGGCTCAGAGACCCAGTACTTC.